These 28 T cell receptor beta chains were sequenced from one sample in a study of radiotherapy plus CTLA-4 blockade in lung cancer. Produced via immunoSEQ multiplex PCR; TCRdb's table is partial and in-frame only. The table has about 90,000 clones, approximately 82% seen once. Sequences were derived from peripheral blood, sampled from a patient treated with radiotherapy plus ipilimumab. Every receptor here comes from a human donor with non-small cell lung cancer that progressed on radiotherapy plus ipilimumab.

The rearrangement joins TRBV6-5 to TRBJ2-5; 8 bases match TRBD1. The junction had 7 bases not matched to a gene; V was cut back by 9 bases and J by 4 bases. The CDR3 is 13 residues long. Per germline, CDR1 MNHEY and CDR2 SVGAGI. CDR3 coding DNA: TGTGCCAGTTGGACAGGGAGGTTAGAGACCCAGTACTTC. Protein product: CASWTGRLETQYF.

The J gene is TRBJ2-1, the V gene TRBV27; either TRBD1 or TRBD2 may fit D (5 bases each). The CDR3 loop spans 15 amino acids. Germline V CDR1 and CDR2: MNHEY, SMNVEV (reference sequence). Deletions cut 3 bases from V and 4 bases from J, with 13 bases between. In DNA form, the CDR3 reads TGTGCCAGCAGTTTCACCGGGGCTTGGTACAATGAGCAGTTCTTC. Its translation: CASSFTGAWYNEQFF.

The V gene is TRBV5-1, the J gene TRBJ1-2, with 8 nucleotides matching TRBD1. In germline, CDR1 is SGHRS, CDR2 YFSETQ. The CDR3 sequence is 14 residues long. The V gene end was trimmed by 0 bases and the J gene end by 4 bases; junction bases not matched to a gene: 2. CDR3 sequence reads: CASSLGTGIYGYTF. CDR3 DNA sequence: TGCGCCAGCAGCTTGGGGACAGGGATCTATGGCTACACCTTC.

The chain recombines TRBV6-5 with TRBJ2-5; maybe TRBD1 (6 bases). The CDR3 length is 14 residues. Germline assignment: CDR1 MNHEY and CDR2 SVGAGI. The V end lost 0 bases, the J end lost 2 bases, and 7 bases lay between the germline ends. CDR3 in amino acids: CASSYSGGQETQYF. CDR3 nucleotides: TGTGCCAGCAGTTACTCAGGGGGACAAGAGACCCAGTACTTC.

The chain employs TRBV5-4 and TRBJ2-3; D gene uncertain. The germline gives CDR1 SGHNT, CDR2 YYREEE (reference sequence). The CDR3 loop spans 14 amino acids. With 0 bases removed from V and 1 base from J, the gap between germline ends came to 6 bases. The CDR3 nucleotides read TGTGCCAGCAGCTTGGCTGGAGGCACAGATACGCAGTATTTT. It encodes CASSLAGGTDTQYF.

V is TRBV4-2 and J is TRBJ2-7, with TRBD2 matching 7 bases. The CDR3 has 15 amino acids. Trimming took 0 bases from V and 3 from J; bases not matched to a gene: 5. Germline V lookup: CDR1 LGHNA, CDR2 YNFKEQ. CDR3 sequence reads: CASSQDPSSGYEQYF. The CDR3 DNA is TGTGCCAGCAGCCAAGATCCGTCTAGCGGCTACGAGCAGTACTTC.

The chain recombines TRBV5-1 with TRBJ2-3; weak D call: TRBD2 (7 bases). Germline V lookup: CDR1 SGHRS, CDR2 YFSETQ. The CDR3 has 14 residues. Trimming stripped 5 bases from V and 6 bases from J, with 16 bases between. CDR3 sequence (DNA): TGCGCCAGCAGAGGGGGGGGGCCCACGGATACGCAGTATTTT. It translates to CASRGGGPTDTQYF.

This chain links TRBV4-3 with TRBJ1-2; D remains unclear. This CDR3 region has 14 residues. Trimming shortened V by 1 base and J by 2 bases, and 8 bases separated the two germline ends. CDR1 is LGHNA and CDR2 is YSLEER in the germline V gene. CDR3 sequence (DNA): TGCGCCAGCAGCCAAGGCGCCAGCAACTATGGCTACACCTTC. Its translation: CASSQGASNYGYTF.

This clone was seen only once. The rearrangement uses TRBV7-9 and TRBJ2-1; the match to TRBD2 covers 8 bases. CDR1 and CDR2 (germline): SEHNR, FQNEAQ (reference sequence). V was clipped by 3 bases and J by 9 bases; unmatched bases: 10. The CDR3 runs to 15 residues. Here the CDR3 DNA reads TGTGCCAGCAGCTTTGGACTAGCAGGGGAGAGTGAGCAGTTCTTC. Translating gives CASSFGLAGESEQFF.

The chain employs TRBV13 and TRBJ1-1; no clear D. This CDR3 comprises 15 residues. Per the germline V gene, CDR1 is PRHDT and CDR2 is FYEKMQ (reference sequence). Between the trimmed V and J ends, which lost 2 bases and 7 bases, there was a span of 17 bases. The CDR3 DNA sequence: TGTGCCAGCAGCTTATCGCAGAAGCCCCTCTTTGAAGCTTTCTTT. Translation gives CASSLSQKPLFEAFF.

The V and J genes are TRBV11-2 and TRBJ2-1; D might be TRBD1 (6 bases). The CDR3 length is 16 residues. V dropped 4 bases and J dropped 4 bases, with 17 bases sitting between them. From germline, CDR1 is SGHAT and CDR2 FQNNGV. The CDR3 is CASSWAGLGAYNEQFF. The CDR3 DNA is TGTGCCAGCAGCTGGGCCGGCCTGGGGGCTTACAATGAGCAGTTCTTC.

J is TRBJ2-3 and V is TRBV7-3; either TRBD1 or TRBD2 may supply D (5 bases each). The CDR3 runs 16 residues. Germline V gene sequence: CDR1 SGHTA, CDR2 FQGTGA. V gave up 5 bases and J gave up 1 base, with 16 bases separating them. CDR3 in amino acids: CASSQGLRGGTDTQYF. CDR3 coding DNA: TGTGCCAGCAGCCAAGGGTTGAGGGGTGGCACAGATACGCAGTATTTT.

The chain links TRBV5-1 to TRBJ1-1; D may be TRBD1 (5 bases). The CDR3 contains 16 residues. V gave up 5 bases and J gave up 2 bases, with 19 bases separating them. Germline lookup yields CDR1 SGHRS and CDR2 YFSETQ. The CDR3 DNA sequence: TGCGCCAGCAGGGGTTTGGGGTTTGGGGGAAACACTGAAGCTTTCTTT. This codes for CASRGLGFGGNTEAFF.

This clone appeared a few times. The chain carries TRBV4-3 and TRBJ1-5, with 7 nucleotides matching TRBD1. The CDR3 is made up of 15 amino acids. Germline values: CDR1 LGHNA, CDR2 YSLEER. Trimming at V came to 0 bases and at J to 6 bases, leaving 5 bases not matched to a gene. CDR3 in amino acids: CASSQDQTGVQPQHF. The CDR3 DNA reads TGCGCCAGCAGCCAAGATCAAACAGGGGTTCAGCCCCAGCATTTT.

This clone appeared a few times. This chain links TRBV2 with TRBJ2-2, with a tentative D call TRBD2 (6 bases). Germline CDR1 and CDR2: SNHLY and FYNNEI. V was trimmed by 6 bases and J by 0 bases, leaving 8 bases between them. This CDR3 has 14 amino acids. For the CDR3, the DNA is TGTGCCAGCAGAGGAGGGCCGAACACCGGGGAGCTGTTTTTT. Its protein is CASRGGPNTGELFF. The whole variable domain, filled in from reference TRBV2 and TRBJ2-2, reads EPEVTQTPSHQVTQMGQEVILRCVPISNHLYFYWYRQILGQKVEFLVSFYNNEISEKSEIFDDQFSVERPDGSNFTLKIRSTKLEDSAMYFCASRGGPNTGELFFGEGSRLTVL.

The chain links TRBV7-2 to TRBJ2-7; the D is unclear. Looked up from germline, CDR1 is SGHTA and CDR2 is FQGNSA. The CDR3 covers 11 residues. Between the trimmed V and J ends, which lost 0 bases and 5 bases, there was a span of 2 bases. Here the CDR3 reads CASSLANEQYF. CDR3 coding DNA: TGTGCCAGCAGCTTAGCAAACGAGCAGTACTTC.

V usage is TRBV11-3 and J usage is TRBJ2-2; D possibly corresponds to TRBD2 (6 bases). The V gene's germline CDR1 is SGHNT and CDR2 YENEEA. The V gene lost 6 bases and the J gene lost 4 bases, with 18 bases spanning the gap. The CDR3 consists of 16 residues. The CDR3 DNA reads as TGTGCCAGCAGACAAGGGTCGGGAGAGGGCACCGGGGAGCTGTTTTTT. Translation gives CASRQGSGEGTGELFF. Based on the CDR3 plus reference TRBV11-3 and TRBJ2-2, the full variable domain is EAGVVQSPRYKIIEKKQPVAFWCNPISGHNTLYWYLQNLGQGPELLIRYENEEAVDDSQLPKDRFSAERLKGVDSTLKIQPAELGDSAVYLCASRQGSGEGTGELFFGEGSRLTVL.

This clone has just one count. The CDR3 coding sequence is TGCGCCAGCAGCCAAGACGCACAGGTAAATCAGCCCCAGCATTTT. Its protein product is CASSQDAQVNQPQHF. The gene calls are TRBV4-3 and TRBJ1-5; possibly TRBD1 for D (5 bases). The CDR3 spans 15 residues. Per the germline V gene, CDR1 is LGHNA and CDR2 is YSLEER. Trimming stripped 0 bases from V and 4 bases from J, with 10 bases between.

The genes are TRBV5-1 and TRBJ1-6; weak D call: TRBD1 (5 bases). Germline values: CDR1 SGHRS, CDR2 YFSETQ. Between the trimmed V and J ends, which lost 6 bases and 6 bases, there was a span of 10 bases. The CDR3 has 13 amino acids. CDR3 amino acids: CASNLGGNSPLHF. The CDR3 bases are TGCGCCAGCAATCTGGGGGGTAATTCACCCCTCCACTTT.

The CDR3 DNA reads TGTGCCAGCAGCTCCATAGCGGGGAGGCAAGAGACCCAGTACTTC. It yields the protein CASSSIAGRQETQYF. This chain connects TRBV7-2 to TRBJ2-5; the match to TRBD2 covers 8 bases. Trimming at V came to 4 bases and at J to 2 bases, leaving 6 bases not matched to a gene. Germline-derived CDR1 and CDR2 are SGHTA and FQGNSA. The CDR3 extends over 15 amino acids.

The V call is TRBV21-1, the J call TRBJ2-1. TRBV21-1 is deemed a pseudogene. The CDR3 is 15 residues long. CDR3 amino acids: CASSKRARRDNEQFF. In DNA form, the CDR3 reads TGTGCCAGCAGTAAAAGGGCTAGACGTGACAATGAGCAGTTCTTC.

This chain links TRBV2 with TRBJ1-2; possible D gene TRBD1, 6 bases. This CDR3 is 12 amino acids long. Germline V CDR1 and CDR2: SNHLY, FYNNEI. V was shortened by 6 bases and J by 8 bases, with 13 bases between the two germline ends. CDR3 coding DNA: TGTGCCAGCAGCCCGGGGGGGCGCGGCTACACCTTC. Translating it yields CASSPGGRGYTF.

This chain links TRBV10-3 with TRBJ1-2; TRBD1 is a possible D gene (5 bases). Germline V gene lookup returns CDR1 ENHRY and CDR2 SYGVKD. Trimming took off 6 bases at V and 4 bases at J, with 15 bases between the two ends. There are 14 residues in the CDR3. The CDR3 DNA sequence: TGTGCCATCAGACCGGGACGGACTACCTATGGCTACACCTTC. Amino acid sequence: CAIRPGRTTYGYTF.

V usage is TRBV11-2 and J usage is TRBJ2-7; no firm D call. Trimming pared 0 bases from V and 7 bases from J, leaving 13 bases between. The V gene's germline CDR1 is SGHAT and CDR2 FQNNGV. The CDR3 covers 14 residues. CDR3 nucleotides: TGTGCCAGCAGCTTAGATCTTTGGGGAAATGAGCAGTACTTC. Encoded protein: CASSLDLWGNEQYF.

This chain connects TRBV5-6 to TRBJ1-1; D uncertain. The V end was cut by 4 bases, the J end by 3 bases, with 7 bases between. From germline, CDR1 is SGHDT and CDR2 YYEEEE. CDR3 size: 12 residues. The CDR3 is CASSEVDTEAFF. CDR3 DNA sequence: TGTGCCAGCAGCGAGGTGGACACTGAAGCTTTCTTT.

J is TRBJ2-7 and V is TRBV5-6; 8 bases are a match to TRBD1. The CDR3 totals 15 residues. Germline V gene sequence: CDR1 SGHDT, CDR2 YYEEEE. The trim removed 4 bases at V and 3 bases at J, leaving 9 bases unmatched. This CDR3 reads CASSPLRTGFYEQYF. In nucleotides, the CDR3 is TGTGCCAGCAGCCCATTAAGGACAGGGTTCTACGAGCAGTACTTC.

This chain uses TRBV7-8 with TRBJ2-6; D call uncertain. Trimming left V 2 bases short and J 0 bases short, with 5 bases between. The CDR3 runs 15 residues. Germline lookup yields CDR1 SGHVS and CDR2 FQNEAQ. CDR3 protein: CASSLSNSGANVLTF. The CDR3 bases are TGTGCCAGCAGCTTAAGCAACTCTGGGGCCAACGTCCTGACTTTC.

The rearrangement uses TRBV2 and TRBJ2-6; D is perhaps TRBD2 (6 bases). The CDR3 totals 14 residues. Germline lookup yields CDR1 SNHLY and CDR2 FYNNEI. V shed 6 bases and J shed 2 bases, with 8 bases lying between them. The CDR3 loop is CASSGGPGANVLTF. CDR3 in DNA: TGTGCCAGCAGCGGGGGACCTGGGGCCAACGTCCTGACTTTC.